Below, one TCR beta chain is given with its context. RNA totalling 0.5 to 1 ug underwent reverse transcription with random hexamers. With immunoSEQ multiplex PCR, TCR beta CDR3 was amplified across 54 Vbeta and 13 Jbeta. MiXCR, applied by TCRdb to the immunoSEQ multiplex PCR reads, yields one record per CDR3 protein. The sample holds roughly 200,000 distinct CDR3 sequences; about 94% are singletons and the top ten take 0.1% to 0.12%. The entry originates in a study of CD8 T cells in Susac syndrome. High-throughput TCR beta sequencing covered peripheral CD8+ and CD4+ T cells. From germline, CDR1 is SEHNR and CDR2 FQNEAQ (reference sequence). V gave up 1 base and J gave up 1 base, with 10 bases separating them. The CDR3 loop spans 15 amino acids.

Sequencing was carried out using CD4+ T cells from PBMCs. The V call is TRBV7-9, the J call TRBJ1-1; D is uncertain. The receptor was isolated from a human donor in good health. The CDR3 protein is CASSLGMGQNTEAFF. CDR3 in DNA: TGTGCCAGCAGCTTAGGTATGGGCCAGAACACTGAAGCTTTCTTT.